The clone carrying this T cell receptor (beta chain) was counted ten times or more. Its antigen is unknown. The V gene lost 3 bases and the J gene lost 0 bases, with 20 bases spanning the gap. The CDR3 totals 18 residues. Germline loops: CDR1 DFQATT, CDR2 SNEGSKA (reference sequence). The data were obtained in a study of neurological immune-mediated disorders. Findings of the study overall: Falling below healthy controls, multiple sclerosis showed the least TCR clonal expansion, while HTLV-1-associated myelopathy showed the most.

Blood bank volunteers in Maryland, USA, served as healthy controls. The unsorted libraries were generated from a total of 2 million PBMCs, which had been stored in RNAlater at -80 C. Synthesis of cDNA used 5'RACE (with 10-nucleotide random UMIs). TCRdb re-called the 5' RACE reads through MiXCR, storing one row per CDR3 protein. In the table there are around 29,000 distinct CDR3 sequences, roughly an eighth of which are singletons. The TCR comes from a woman between 55 and 75 years old in good health. This chain joins TRBV20-1 and TRBJ1-4; possibly TRBD1 for D (5 bases). Sequences were obtained from PBMCs. In DNA form, the CDR3 reads TGCAGTGCTAGTGGGGCGGCTGGTGGGCCGGCAACTAATGAAAAACTGTTTTTT. Protein product: CSASGAAGGPATNEKLFF.